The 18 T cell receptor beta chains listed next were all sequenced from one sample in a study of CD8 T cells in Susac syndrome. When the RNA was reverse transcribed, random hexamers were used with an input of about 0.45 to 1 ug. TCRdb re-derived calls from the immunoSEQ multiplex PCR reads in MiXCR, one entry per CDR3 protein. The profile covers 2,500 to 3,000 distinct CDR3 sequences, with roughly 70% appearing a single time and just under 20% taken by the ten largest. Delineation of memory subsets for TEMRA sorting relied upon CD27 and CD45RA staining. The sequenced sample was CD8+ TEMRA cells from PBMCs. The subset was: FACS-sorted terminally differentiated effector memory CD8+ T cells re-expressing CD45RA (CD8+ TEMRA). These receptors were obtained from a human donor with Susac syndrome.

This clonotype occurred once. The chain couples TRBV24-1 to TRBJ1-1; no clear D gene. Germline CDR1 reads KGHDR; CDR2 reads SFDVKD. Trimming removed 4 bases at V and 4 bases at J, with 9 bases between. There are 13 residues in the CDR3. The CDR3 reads CATSEGDGTEAFF. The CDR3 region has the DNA TGTGCCACCAGTGAGGGCGACGGCACTGAAGCTTTCTTT.

CDR3 in DNA: TGTGCCAGCAGCCAACTCCCGGGGGCATCCTACGAGCAGTACTTC. Translated, it gives CASSQLPGASYEQYF. V and J are TRBV14 and TRBJ2-7, with D possibly called TRBD1 or TRBD2 (6 bases each). Germline CDR1 and CDR2: SGHDN and FVKESK. V was pared by 2 bases and J by 1 base, with 12 bases between. This CDR3 comprises 15 residues.

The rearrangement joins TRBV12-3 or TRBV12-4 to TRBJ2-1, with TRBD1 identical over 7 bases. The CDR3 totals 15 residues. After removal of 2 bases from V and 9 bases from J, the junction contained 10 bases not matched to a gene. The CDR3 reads CASSLSPGQRGEQFF. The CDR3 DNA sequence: TGTGCCAGCAGTTTATCGCCGGGACAGAGGGGTGAGCAGTTCTTC.

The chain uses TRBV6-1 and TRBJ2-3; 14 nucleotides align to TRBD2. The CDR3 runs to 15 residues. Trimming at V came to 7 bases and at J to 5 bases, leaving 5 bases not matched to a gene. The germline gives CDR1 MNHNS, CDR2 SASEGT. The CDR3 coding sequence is TGTGCCAGCACCGCGGGACTAGCGGGAGTAGATACGCAGTATTTT. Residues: CASTAGLAGVDTQYF.

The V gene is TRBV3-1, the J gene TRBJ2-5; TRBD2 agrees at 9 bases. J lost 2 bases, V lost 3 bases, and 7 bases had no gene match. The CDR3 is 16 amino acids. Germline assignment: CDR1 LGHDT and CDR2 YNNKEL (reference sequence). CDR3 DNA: TGTGCCAGCAGCCAGGGGGCTAGCGGGGCGCAAGAGACCCAGTACTTC. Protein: CASSQGASGAQETQYF.

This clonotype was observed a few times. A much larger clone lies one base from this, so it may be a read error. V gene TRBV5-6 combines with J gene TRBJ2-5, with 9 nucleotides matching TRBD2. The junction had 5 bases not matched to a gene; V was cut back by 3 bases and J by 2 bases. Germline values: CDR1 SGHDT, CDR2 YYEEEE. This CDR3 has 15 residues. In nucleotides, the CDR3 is TGTGCCAGCAGCTGGGCGGCGGGGGGGCAAGAGACCCAGTACTTC. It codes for CASSWAAGGQETQYF.

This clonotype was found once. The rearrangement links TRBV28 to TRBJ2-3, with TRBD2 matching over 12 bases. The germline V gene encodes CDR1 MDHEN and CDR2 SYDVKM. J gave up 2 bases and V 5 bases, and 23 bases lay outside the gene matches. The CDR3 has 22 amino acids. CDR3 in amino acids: CASSPNPRLFGLAGFDTDTQYF. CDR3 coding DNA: TGTGCCAGCAGTCCAAACCCTCGGTTGTTCGGACTAGCGGGATTTGACACAGATACGCAGTATTTT.

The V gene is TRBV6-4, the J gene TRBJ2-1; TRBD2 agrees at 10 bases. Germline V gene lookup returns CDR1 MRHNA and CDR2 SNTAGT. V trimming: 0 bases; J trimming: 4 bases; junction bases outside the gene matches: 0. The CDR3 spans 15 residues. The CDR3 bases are TGTGCCAGCAGTGACTCACTAGCGGGGTACAATGAGCAGTTCTTC. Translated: CASSDSLAGYNEQFF.

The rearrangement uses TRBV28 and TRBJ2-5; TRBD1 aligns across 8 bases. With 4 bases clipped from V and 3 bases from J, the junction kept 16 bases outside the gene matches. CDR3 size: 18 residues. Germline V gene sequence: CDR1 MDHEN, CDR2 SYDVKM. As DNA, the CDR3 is TGTGCCAGCAGTTGGAGGAGAGGAAACAGGGGGGACGAAGAGACCCAGTACTTC. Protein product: CASSWRRGNRGDEETQYF.

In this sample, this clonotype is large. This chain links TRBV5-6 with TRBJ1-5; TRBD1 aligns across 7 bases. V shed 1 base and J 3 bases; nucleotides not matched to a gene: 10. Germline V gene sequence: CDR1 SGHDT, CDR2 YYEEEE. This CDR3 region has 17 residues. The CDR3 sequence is CASSLWGTEPSNQPQHF. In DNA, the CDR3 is TGTGCCAGCAGCTTGTGGGGGACAGAGCCTTCCAATCAGCCCCAGCATTTT.

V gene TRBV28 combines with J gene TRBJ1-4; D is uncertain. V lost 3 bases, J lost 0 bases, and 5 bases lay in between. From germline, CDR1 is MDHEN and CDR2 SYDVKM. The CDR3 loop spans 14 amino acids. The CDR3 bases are TGTGCCAGCAGTTTTTTTGCAACTAATGAAAAACTGTTTTTT. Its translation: CASSFFATNEKLFF.

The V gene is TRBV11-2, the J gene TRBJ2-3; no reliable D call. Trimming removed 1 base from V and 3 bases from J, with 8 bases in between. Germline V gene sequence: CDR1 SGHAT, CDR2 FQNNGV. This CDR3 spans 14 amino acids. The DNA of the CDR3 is TGTGCCAGCAGCTTAGGGGCAGTGACAGATACGCAGTATTTT. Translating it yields CASSLGAVTDTQYF. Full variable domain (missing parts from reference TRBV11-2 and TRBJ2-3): EAGVAQSPRYKIIEKRQSVAFWCNPISGHATLYWYQQILGQGPKLLIQFQNNGVVDDSQLPKDRFSAERLKGVDSTLKIQPAKLEDSAVYLCASSLGAVTDTQYFGPGTRLTVL.

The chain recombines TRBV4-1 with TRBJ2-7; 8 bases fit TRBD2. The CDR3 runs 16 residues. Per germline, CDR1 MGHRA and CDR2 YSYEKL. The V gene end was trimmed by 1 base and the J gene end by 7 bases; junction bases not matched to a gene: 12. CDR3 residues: CASSQVPGTSSGEQYF. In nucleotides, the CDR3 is TGCGCCAGCAGCCAAGTTCCGGGGACTAGTTCTGGTGAGCAGTACTTC.

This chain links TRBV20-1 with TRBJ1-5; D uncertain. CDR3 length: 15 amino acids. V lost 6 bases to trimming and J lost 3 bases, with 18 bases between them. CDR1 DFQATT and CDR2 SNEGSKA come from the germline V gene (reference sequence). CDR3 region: CSAQKFGEYNQPQHF. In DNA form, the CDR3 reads TGCAGTGCCCAAAAGTTCGGTGAATACAATCAGCCCCAGCATTTT.

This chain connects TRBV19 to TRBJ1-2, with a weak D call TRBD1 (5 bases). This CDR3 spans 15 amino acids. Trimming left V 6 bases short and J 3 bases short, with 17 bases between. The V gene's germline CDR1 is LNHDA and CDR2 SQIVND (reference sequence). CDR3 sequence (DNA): TGTGCCAGTAGCCCCACCCCTGACAGCCACTATGGCTACACCTTC. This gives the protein CASSPTPDSHYGYTF.

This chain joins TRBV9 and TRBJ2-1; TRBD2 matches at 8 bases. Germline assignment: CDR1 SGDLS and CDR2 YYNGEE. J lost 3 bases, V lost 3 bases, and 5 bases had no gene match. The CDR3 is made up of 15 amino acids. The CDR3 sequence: CASSAGGKSYNEQFF. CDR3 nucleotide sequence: TGTGCCAGCAGCGCGGGGGGGAAGAGCTACAATGAGCAGTTCTTC.

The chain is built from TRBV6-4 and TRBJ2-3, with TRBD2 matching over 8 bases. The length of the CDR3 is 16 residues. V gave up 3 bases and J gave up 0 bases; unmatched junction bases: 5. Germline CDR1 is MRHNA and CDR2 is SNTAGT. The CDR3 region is CASSESAGGSTDTQYF. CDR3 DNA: TGTGCCAGCAGTGAATCCGCGGGGGGTAGCACAGATACGCAGTATTTT.

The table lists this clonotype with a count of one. CDR3 loop: CAIREPMPWAGANVLTF. As DNA, the CDR3 is TGTGCCATCAGGGAGCCGATGCCGTGGGCTGGGGCCAACGTCCTGACTTTC. The chain carries TRBV10-3 and TRBJ2-6; D is uncertain. Germline V gene data show CDR1 as ENHRY and CDR2 as SYGVKD. V lost 6 bases and J 2 bases, leaving 17 bases between the germline ends. The CDR3 is 17 amino acids.